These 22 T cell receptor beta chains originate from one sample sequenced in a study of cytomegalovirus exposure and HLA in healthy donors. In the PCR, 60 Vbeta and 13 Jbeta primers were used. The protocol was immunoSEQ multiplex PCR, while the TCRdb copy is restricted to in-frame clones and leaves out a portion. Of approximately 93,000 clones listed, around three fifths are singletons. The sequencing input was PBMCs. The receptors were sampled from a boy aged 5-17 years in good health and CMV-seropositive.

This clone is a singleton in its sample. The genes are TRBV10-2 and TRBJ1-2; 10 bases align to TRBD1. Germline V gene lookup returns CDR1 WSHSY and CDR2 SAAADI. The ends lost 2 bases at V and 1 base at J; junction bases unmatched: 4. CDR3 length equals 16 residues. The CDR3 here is CASSERQGALNYGYTF. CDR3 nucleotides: TGCGCCAGCAGTGAGAGACAGGGGGCCCTTAACTATGGCTACACCTTC.

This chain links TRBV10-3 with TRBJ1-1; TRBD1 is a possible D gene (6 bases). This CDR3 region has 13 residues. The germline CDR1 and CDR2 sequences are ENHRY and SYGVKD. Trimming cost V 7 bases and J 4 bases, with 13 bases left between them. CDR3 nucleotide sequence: TGTGCCATCACTGCAGGGGAGTTCACTGAAGCTTTCTTT. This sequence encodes CAITAGEFTEAFF.

The CDR3 DNA sequence: TGCGCCAGCAGCAAGGGACTAGCGGGGAGCACAGATACGCAGTATTTT. This gives the protein CASSKGLAGSTDTQYF. This chain joins TRBV5-1 and TRBJ2-3, with TRBD2 identical over 13 bases. J was trimmed by 0 bases and V by 4 bases; bases with no gene match: 2. This CDR3 comprises 16 residues. In germline, CDR1 is SGHRS, CDR2 YFSETQ.

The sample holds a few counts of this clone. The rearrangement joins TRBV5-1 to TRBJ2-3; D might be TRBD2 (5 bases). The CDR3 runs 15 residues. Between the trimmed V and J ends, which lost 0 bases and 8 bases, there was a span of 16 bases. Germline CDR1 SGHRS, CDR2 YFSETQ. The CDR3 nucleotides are TGCGCCAGCAGCTTGGGGGCTGCCAGCCGGGGTACGCAGTATTTT. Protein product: CASSLGAASRGTQYF.

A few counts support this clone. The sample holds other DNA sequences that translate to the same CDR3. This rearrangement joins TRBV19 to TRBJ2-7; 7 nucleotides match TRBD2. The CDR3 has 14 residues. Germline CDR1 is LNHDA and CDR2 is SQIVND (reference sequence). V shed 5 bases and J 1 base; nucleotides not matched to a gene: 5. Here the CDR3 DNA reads TGTGCCAGTAGTGAACTAGCGAGGTCCTACGAGCAGTACTTC. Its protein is CASSELARSYEQYF.

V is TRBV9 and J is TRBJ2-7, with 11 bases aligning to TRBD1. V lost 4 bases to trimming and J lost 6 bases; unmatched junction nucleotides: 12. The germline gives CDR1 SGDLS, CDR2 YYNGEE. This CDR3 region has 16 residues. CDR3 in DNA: TGTGCCAGCAGCCCCTTGGGCGGACAGGGGGCCTCCGAGCAGTACTTC. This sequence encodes CASSPLGGQGASEQYF.

The CDR3 DNA follows: TGTGCCATCAGTTCACTAGCGGTCTACAATGAGCAGTTCTTC. Translation: CAISSLAVYNEQFF. This sequence joins TRBV10-3 and TRBJ2-1, with 8 bases matching TRBD2. The germline gives CDR1 ENHRY, CDR2 SYGVKD. This CDR3 region has 14 residues. V trimming: 5 bases; J trimming: 3 bases; junction bases outside the gene matches: 3.

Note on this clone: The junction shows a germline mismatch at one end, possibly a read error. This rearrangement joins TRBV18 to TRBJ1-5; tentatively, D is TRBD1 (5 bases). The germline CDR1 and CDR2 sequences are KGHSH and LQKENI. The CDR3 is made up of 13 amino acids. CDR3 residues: CASSPQGNQPQNF. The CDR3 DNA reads TGTGCCAGCTCACCACAGGGGAATCAGCCCCAGAATTTT.

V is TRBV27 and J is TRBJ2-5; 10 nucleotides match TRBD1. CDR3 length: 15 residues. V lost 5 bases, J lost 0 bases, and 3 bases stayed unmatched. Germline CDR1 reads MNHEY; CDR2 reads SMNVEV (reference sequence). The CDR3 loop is CASSRDRGYQETQYF. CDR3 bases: TGTGCCAGCAGTAGGGACAGGGGCTACCAAGAGACCCAGTACTTC.

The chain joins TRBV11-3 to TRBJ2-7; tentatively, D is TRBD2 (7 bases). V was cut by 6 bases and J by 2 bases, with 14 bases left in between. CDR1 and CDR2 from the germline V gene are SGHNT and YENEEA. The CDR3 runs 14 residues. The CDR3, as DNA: TGTGCCAGCAGTCAAGGGGGGGATGCCTACGAGCAGTACTTC. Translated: CASSQGGDAYEQYF.

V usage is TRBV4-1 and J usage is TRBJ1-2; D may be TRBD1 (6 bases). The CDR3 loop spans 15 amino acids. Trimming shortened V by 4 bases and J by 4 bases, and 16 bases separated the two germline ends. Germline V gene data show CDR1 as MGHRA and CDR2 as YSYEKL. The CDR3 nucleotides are TGCGCCAGCAGCCCCCGCCAGGGGTCTGGCTATGGCTACACCTTC. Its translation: CASSPRQGSGYGYTF.

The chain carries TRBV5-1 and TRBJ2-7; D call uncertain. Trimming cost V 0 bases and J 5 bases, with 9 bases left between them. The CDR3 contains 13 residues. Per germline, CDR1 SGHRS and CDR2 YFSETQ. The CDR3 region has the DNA TGCGCCAGCAGCTTGGGCGCTAGTGACGAGCAGTACTTC. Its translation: CASSLGASDEQYF.

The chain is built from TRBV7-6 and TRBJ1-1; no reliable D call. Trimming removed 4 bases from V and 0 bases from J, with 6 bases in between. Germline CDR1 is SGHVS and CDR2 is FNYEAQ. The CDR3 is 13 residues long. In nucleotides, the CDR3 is TGTGCCAGCAGCTCCACAGTGAACACTGAAGCTTTCTTT. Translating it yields CASSSTVNTEAFF.

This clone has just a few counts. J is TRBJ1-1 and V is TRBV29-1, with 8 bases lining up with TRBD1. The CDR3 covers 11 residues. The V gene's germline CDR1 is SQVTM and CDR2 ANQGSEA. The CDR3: CTASGGAEAFF. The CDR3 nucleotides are TGCACCGCCTCAGGGGGCGCTGAAGCTTTCTTT.

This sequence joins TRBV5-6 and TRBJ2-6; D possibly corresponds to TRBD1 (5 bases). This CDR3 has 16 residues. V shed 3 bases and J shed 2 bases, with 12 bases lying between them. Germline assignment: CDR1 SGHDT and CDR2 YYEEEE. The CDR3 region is CASSWQTVAGANVLTF. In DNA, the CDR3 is TGTGCCAGCAGCTGGCAGACAGTAGCTGGGGCCAACGTCCTGACTTTC.

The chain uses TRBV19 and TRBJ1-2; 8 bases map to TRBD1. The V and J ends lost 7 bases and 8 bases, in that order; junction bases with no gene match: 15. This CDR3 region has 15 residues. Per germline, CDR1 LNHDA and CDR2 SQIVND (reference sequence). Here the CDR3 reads CASTPPTGAALGYTF. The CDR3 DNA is TGTGCCAGTACTCCCCCGACAGGGGCGGCCCTAGGCTACACCTTC.

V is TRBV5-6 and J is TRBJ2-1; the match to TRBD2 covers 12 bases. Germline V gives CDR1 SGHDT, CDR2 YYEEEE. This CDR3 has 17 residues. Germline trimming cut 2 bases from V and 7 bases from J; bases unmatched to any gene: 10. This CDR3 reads CASSFDKLAGGRNEQFF. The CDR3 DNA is TGTGCCAGCAGCTTCGACAAACTAGCGGGGGGAAGGAATGAGCAGTTCTTC.

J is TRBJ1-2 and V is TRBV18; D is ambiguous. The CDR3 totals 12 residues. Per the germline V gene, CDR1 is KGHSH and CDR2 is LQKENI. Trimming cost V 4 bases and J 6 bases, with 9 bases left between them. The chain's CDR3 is CASSLQGDGYTF. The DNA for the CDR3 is TGTGCCAGCTCACTCCAAGGAGATGGCTACACCTTC.

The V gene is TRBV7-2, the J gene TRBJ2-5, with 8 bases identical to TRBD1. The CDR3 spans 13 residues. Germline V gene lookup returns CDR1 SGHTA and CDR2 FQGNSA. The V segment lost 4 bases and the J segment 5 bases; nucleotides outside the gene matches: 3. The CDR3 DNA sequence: TGTGCCAGCAGCTCAAACAGGGGGGAGACCCAGTACTTC. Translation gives CASSSNRGETQYF.

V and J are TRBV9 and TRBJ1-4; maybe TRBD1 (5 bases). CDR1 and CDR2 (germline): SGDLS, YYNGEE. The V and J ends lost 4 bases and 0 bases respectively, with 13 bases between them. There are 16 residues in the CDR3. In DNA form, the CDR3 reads TGTGCCAGCAGCACCCACGGGGGGGCAACTAATGAAAAACTGTTTTTT. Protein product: CASSTHGGATNEKLFF. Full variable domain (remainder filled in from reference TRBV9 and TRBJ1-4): DSGVTQTPKHLITATGQRVTLRCSPRSGDLSVYWYQQSLDQGLQFLIQYYNGEERAKGNILERFSAQQFPDLHSELNLSSLELGDSALYFCASSTHGGATNEKLFFGSGTQLSVL.

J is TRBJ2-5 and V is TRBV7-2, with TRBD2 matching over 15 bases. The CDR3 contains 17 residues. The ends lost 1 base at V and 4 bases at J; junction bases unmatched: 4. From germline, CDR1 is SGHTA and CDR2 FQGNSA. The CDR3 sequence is CASSLGTSGGAGETQYF. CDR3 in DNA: TGTGCCAGCAGCTTAGGGACTAGCGGGGGGGCTGGAGAGACCCAGTACTTC. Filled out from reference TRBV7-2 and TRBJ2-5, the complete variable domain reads GAGVSQSPSNKVTEKGKDVELRCDPISGHTALYWYRQSLGQGLEFLIYFQGNSAPDKSGLPSDRFSAERTGGSVSTLTIQRTQQEDSAVYLCASSLGTSGGAGETQYFGPGTRLLVL.

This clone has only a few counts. The CDR3 region has the DNA TGTGCCAGCAGTTATGACGTTCAGGGGGTCTACGAGCAGTACTTC. Protein sequence: CASSYDVQGVYEQYF. V usage is TRBV6-5 and J usage is TRBJ2-7, with 7 positions matching TRBD1. Germline V gene lookup returns CDR1 MNHEY and CDR2 SVGAGI. V lost 3 bases to trimming and J lost 3 bases; unmatched junction nucleotides: 8. This CDR3 comprises 15 residues.